One sample yielded the 14 T cell receptor beta chains listed below, sequenced in a study of patients and donors after allogeneic stem cell transplantation. TCRdb redid the calling of the RT-PCR reads with MiXCR, one entry per CDR3 protein. The data contain about 410,000 distinct CDR3 sequences, 16% of them singletons. Sequenced sample: blood, either unsorted or a sorted T cell fraction (not recorded which). Every receptor here comes from a human donor who was either an allogeneic HSCT recipient or a stem cell or donor lymphocyte infusion donor (not recorded which). It is not recorded whose cells these are; they may come from a transplant donor.

There are a few counts of this clonotype. V usage is TRBV20-1 and J usage is TRBJ2-3; D uncertain. CDR1 DFQATT and CDR2 SNEGSKA come from the germline V gene (reference sequence). The V gene lost 2 bases and the J gene lost 0 bases, with 12 bases spanning the gap. This CDR3 is built from 15 residues. Written as DNA, the CDR3 is TGCAGTGCTAGAACTCGCCTGATTAGCACAGATACGCAGTATTTT. Translating it yields CSARTRLISTDTQYF.

This clonotype was counted many times. CDR3 nucleotides: TGCAGCGCAACCTCGGGGGGTGGGAAGGCTTTCTTT. Its translation: CSATSGGGKAFF. The chain links TRBV29-1 to TRBJ1-1; D may be TRBD1 (5 bases). The CDR3 loop spans 12 amino acids. The ends were cut back, 7 bases at V and 11 bases at J, with 20 bases in the middle. The germline CDR1 and CDR2 sequences are SQVTM and ANQGSEA.

The chain links TRBV9 to TRBJ2-1; D might be TRBD1 or TRBD2, each matching 6 bases. From germline, CDR1 is SGDLS and CDR2 YYNGEE. V lost 0 bases to trimming and J lost 0 bases, with 16 bases between them. The CDR3 consists of 18 residues. The CDR3 spells CASSVEGGEGFSYNEQFF. CDR3 sequence (DNA): TGTGCCAGCAGCGTAGAGGGGGGTGAGGGGTTCTCCTACAATGAGCAGTTCTTC.

This clonotype was observed at least ten times. The J gene is TRBJ2-7, the V gene TRBV6-5, with D tentatively TRBD1 or TRBD2 (6 bases each). Trimming cost V 4 bases and J 6 bases, with 10 bases left between them. In germline, CDR1 is MNHEY, CDR2 SVGAGI. The CDR3 sequence is 12 residues long. The CDR3 reads CASSLQGGEQYF. The CDR3 DNA follows: TGTGCCAGCAGTTTACAGGGAGGCGAGCAGTACTTC.

This chain uses TRBV20-1 with TRBJ1-6, with D hard to call. Germline-derived CDR1 and CDR2 are DFQATT and SNEGSKA (reference sequence). Between the trimmed V and J ends, which lost 5 bases and 1 base, there was a span of 12 bases. The CDR3 has 15 residues. CDR3 in amino acids: CSAPSRRSYNSPLHF. CDR3 nucleotide sequence: TGCAGTGCTCCTAGCCGGCGGTCCTATAATTCACCCCTCCACTTT.

The chain carries TRBV24-1 and TRBJ2-2; 7 bases line up with TRBD2. The CDR3 has 11 amino acids. J gave up 6 bases and V 9 bases, and 0 bases lay outside the gene matches. Germline CDR1 is KGHDR and CDR2 is SFDVKD. CDR3 protein: CATAGAGELFF. The DNA for the CDR3 is TGTGCCACCGCGGGGGCCGGGGAGCTGTTTTTT.

The chain has TRBV3-1 and TRBJ2-2; 7 bases are a match to TRBD2. The V gene end was trimmed by 1 base and the J gene end by 7 bases; junction bases not matched to a gene: 12. The CDR3 covers 17 residues. Germline lookup yields CDR1 LGHDT and CDR2 YNNKEL (reference sequence). The CDR3 DNA is TGTGCCAGCAGCCAAGTTATCTTCGCGGGAGTGGTCGGGGAGCTGTTTTTT. It specifies CASSQVIFAGVVGELFF.

In its sample, this clonotype was seen a few times. The V call is TRBV19, the J call TRBJ1-2; possibly TRBD1 for D (5 bases). Trimming pared 5 bases from V and 1 base from J, leaving 14 bases between. Germline CDR1 and CDR2: LNHDA and SQIVND (reference sequence). The CDR3 runs to 15 residues. The DNA for the CDR3 is TGTGCCAGTAGTTGGACAAGACTTGTTAACTATGGCTACACCTTC. This gives the protein CASSWTRLVNYGYTF.

V is TRBV4-3 and J is TRBJ2-2, with 8 bases that match TRBD2. The germline V gene has CDR1 LGHNA and CDR2 YSLEER. The trim removed 1 base at V and 6 bases at J, leaving 4 bases unmatched. The CDR3 is made up of 15 amino acids. This chain's CDR3 is CASSQAGGLAGELFF. The DNA for the CDR3 is TGCGCCAGCAGCCAAGCGGGGGGGCTGGCCGGGGAGCTGTTTTTT.

A note on this clonotype: One end of the junction does not line up with germline, which may come from a read error. This sequence joins TRBV28 and TRBJ1-3; D ambiguous. The CDR3 runs to 14 residues. The germline V gene has CDR1 MDHEN and CDR2 SYDVKM. CDR3 DNA: TGTGCCAGCAGTTTCTCTGTCTCTGGAAACACCACATATTTT. The encoded protein is CASSFSVSGNTTYF.

The CDR3 reads CASRKTLQGKDTEAFF. The CDR3 DNA reads TGTGCCAGTAGAAAGACCTTACAGGGTAAAGACACTGAAGCTTTCTTT. The chain joins TRBV6-1 to TRBJ1-1; perhaps TRBD1 as D (6 bases). CDR1 and CDR2 from the germline V gene are MNHNS and SASEGT. The CDR3 length is 16 residues. V lost 9 bases and J 3 bases, leaving 23 bases between the germline ends.

The V call is TRBV3-1, the J call TRBJ2-5; D might be TRBD2 (5 bases). The germline V gene has CDR1 LGHDT and CDR2 YNNKEL (reference sequence). The CDR3 extends over 16 amino acids. Trimming took 1 base from V and 1 from J, leaving 13 bases between them. The CDR3, as DNA: TGTGCCAGCAGCCAAGGGGCCCGGGGAGTCCAAGAGACCCAGTACTTC. It encodes CASSQGARGVQETQYF.

This clonotype was picked up many times. The V gene is TRBV27, the J gene TRBJ2-7; no clear D gene. This CDR3 spans 14 amino acids. Per the germline V gene, CDR1 is MNHEY and CDR2 is SMNVEV (reference sequence). Between the trimmed V and J ends, which lost 5 bases and 3 bases, there was a span of 14 bases. The CDR3 region has the DNA TGTGCCAGCAGTCCCGGGTCCCCTGGCTACGAGCAGTACTTC. Protein: CASSPGSPGYEQYF.

This clonotype was detected many times. The CDR3 region has the DNA TGTGCCAGCAGTTTTGTAGGAGACTATGGCTACACCTTC. It yields the protein CASSFVGDYGYTF. J is TRBJ1-2 and V is TRBV12-3 or TRBV12-4; D not resolved. Trimming removed 3 bases at V and 3 bases at J, with 8 bases between. The CDR3 has 13 amino acids.